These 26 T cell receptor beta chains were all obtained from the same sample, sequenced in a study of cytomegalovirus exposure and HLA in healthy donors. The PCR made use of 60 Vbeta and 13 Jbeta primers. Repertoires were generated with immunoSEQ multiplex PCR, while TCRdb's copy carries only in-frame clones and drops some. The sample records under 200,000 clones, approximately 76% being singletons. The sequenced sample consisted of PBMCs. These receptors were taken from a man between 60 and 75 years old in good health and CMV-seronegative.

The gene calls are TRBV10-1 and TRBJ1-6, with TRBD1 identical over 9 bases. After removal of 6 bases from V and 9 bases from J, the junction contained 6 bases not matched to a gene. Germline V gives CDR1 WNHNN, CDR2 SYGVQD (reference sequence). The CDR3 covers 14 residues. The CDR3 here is CASSPGQGTSPLHF. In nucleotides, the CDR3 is TGCGCCAGCAGCCCGGGACAGGGAACTTCACCCCTCCACTTT.

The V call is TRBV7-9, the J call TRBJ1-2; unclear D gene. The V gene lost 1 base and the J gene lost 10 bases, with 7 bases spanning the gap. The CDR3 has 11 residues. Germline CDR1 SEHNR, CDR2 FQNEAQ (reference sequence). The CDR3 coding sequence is TGTGCCAGCAGCTTAGATGAGCACTACACCTTC. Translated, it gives CASSLDEHYTF. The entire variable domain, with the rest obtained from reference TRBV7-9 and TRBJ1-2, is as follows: DTGVSQNPRHKITKRGQNVTFRCDPISEHNRLYWYRQTLGQGPEFLTYFQNEAQLEKSRLLSDRFSAERPKGSFSTLEIQRTEQGDSAMYLCASSLDEHYTFGSGTRLTVV.

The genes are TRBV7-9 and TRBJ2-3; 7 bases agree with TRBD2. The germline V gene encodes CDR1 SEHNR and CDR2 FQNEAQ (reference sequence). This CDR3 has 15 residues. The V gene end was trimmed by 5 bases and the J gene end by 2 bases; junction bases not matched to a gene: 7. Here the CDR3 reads CASSLLGGVTDTQYF. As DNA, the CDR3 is TGTGCCAGCAGCCTCCTTGGGGGGGTCACAGATACGCAGTATTTT.

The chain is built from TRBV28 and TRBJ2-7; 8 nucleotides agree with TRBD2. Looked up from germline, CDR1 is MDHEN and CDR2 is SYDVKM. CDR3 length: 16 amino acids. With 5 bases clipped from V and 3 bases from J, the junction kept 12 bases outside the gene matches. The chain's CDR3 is CASSPPGGGYLYEQYF. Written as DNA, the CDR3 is TGTGCCAGCAGTCCCCCCGGGGGGGGTTACCTCTACGAGCAGTACTTC.

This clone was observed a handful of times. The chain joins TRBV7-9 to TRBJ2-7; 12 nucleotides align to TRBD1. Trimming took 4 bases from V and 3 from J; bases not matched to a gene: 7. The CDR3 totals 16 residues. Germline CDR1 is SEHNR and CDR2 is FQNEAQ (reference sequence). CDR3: CASSSPGTGGNYEQYF. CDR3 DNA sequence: TGTGCCAGCAGCTCACCCGGGACAGGGGGCAACTACGAGCAGTACTTC.

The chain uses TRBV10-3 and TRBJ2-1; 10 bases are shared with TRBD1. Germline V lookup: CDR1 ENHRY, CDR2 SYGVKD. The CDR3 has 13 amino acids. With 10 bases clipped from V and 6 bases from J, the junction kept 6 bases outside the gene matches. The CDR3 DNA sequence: TGTGCCACCGGGACAGGGGTGGGCAATGAGCAGTTCTTC. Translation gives CATGTGVGNEQFF.

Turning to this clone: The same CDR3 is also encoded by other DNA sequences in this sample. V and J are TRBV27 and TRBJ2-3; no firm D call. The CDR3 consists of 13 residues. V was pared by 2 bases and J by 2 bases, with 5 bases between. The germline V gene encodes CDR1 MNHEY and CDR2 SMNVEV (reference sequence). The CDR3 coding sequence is TGTGCCAGCAGTTTAGGAGACACAGATACGCAGTATTTT. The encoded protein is CASSLGDTDTQYF.

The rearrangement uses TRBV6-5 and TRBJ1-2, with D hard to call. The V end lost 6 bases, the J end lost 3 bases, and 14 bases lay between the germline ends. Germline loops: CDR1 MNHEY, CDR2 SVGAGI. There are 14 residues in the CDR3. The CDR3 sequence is CASRRERRDYGYTF. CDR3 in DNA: TGTGCCAGCAGACGGGAGAGGCGGGACTATGGCTACACCTTC.

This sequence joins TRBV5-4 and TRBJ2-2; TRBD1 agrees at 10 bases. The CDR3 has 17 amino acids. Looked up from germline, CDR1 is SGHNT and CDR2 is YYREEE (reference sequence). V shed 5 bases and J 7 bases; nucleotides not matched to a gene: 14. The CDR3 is CASRPRPGTGENGELFF. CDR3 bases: TGTGCCAGCAGACCACGTCCCGGGACAGGGGAGAACGGGGAGCTGTTTTTT.

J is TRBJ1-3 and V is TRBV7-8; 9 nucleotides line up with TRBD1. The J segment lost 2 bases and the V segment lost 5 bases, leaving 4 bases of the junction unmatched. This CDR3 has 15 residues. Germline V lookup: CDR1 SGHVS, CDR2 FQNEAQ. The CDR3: CASSPRDRAGNTIYF. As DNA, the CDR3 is TGTGCCAGCAGCCCCCGGGACAGGGCTGGAAACACCATATATTTT.

The CDR3, as DNA: TGCGCCAGCAGCTTGGACAGGGTGCGTAATTCACCCCTCCACTTT. Amino acid sequence: CASSLDRVRNSPLHF. The chain employs TRBV5-1 and TRBJ1-6; a weak D match, TRBD1 (6 bases). The CDR3 has 15 residues. Trimming stripped 0 bases from V and 6 bases from J, with 10 bases between. From germline, CDR1 is SGHRS and CDR2 YFSETQ.

CDR3 in amino acids: CAISRDSNQPQHF. The CDR3 DNA reads TGTGCCATCAGCAGGGATAGCAATCAGCCCCAGCATTTT. This chain connects TRBV10-3 to TRBJ1-5, with a tentative D call TRBD1 (5 bases). The CDR3 sequence is 13 residues long. V was clipped by 6 bases and J by 0 bases, with 6 bases between them. CDR1 and CDR2 from the germline V gene are ENHRY and SYGVKD.

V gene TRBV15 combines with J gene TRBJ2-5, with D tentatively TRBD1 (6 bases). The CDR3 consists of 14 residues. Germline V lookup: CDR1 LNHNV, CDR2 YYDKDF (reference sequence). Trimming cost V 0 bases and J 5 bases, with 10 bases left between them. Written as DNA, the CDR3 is TGTGCCACCAGCAGAGATCCCCAGGGGGAGACCCAGTACTTC. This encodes CATSRDPQGETQYF. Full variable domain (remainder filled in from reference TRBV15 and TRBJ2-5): DAMVIQNPRYQVTQFGKPVTLSCSQTLNHNVMYWYQQKSSQAPKLLFHYYDKDFNNEADTPDNFQSRRPNTSFCFLDIRSPGLGDTAMYLCATSRDPQGETQYFGPGTRLLVL.

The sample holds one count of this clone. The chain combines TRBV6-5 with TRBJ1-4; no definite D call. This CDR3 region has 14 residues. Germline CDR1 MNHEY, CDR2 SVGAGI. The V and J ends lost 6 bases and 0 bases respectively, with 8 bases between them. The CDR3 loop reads CASSVVATNEKLFF. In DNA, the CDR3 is TGTGCCAGCAGCGTAGTTGCAACTAATGAAAAACTGTTTTTT.

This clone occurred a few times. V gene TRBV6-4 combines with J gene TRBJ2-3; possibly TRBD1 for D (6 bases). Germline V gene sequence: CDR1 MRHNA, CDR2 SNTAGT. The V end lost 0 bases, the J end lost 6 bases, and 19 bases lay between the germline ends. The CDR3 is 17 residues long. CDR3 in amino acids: CASSDSEVTPGVDTQYF. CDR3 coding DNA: TGTGCCAGCAGTGACTCCGAAGTCACCCCAGGGGTCGATACGCAGTATTTT.

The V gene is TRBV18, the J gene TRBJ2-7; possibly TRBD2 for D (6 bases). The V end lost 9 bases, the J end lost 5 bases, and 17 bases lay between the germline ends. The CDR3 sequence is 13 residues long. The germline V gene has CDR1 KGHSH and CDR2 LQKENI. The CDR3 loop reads CASTGTPPNEQYF. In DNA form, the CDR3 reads TGTGCCAGTACCGGGACTCCCCCCAACGAGCAGTACTTC.

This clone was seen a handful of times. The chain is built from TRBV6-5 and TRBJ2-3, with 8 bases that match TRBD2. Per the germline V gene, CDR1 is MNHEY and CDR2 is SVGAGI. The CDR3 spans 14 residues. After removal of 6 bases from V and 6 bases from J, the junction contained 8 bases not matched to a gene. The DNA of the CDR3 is TGTGCCAGCAGCGGCGGACTAGCCGGGGATACGCAGTATTTT. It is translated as CASSGGLAGDTQYF.

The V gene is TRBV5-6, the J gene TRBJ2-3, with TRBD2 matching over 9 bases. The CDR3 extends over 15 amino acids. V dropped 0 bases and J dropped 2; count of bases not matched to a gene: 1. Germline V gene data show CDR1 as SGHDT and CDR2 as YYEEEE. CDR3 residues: CASSLGLADTDTQYF. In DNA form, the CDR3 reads TGTGCCAGCAGCTTGGGACTAGCGGACACAGATACGCAGTATTTT.

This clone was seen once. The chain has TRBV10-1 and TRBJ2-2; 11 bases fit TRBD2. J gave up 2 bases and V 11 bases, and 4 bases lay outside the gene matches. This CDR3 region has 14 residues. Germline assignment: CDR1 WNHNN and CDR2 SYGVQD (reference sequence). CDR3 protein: CASSGRRNTGELFF. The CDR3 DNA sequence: TGCGCCTCTAGCGGGAGGAGAAACACCGGGGAGCTGTTTTTT.

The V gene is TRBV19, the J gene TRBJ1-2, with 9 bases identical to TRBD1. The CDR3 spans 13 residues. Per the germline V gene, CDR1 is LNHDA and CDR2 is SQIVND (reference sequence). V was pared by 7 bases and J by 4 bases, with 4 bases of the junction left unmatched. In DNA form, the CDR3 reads TGTGCCAGTACCCAGGGACAGGGCTATGGCTACACCTTC. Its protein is CASTQGQGYGYTF.

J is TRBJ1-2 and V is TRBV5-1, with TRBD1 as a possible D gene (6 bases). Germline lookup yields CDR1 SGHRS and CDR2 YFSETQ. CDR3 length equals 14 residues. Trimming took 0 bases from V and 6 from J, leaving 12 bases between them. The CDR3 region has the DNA TGCGCCAGCAGCTTGGAGGGACAAGCCGATGGCTACACCTTC. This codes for CASSLEGQADGYTF. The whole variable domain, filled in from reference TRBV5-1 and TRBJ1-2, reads KAGVTQTPRYLIKTRGQQVTLSCSPISGHRSVSWYQQTPGQGLQFLFEYFSETQRNKGNFPGRFSGRQFSNSRSEMNVSTLELGDSALYLCASSLEGQADGYTFGSGTRLTVV.

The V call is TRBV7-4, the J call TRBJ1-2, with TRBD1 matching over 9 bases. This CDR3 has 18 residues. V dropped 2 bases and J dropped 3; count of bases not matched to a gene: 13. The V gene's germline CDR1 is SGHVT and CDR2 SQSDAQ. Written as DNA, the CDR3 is TGTGCCAGCAGCTTATCGTCTTTTCCGGGACAGGGTCACTATGGCTACACCTTC. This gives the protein CASSLSSFPGQGHYGYTF. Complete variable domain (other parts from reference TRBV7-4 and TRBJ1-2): GAGVSQSPRYKVAKRGRDVALRCDSISGHVTLYWYRQTLGQGSEVLTYSQSDAQRDKSGRPSGRFSAERPERSVSTLKIQRTEQGDSAVYLCASSLSSFPGQGHYGYTFGSGTRLTVV.

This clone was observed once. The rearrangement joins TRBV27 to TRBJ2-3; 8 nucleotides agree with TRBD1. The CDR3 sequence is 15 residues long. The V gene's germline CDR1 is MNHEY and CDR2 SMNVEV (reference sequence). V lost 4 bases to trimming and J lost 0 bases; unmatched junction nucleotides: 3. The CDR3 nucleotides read TGTGCCAGCAGTTGGGACAGGCTAAGCACAGATACGCAGTATTTT. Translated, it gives CASSWDRLSTDTQYF.

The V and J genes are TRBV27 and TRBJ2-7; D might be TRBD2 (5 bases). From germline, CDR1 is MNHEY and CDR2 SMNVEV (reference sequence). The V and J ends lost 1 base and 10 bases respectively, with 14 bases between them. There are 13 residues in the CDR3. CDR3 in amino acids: CASSLFEDFEQYF. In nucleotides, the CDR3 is TGTGCCAGCAGTTTATTTGAGGACTTTGAACAGTACTTC.

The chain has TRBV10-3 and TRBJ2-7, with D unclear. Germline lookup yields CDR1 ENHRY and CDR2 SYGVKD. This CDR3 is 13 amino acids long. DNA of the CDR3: TGTGCAGCTACTCCCGATTCATCCTACGAGCAGTACTTC. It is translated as CAATPDSSYEQYF.

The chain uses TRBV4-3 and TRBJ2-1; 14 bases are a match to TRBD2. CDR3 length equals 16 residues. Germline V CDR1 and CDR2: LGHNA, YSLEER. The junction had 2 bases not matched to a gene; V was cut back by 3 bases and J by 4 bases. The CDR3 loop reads CASSQGLAGAYNEQFF. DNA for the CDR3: TGCGCCAGCAGCCAGGGACTAGCGGGAGCATACAATGAGCAGTTCTTC.